Below, 23 T cell receptor beta chains from the same sample are listed, as sequenced in a study of regulatory T cells in long-lasting Graves disease. Stated time point: newly diagnosed GD, antithyroid drugs for less than 3 months. RNA isolated from PBMCs was used to make the TCR library. Building the TCR beta libraries relied on iRepertoire HTBI primers, and CDR3 regions underwent Arm-PCR. One entry per CDR3 protein results from TCRdb running MiXCR on the multiplex PCR reads. The table shows about 350,000 distinct CDR3 sequences, with roughly 16% occurring only once. This same sample was also part of a study on T cells in Graves' hyperthyroidism and ophthalmopathy.

This specimen was peripheral blood mononuclear cells (PBMCs), taken at new diagnosis, from a patient treated with antithyroid drugs. These receptors came from a woman younger than 35 with Graves disease.

The table lists this clonotype with many counts. The chain joins TRBV6-1 to TRBJ2-2; D is perhaps TRBD1 or TRBD2 (5 bases each). There are 16 residues in the CDR3. The V gene's germline CDR1 is MNHNS and CDR2 SASEGT. The V gene lost 8 bases and the J gene lost 4 bases, with 20 bases spanning the gap. The CDR3 sequence is CASYDWGWGSTGELFF. The CDR3, as DNA: TGTGCCAGCTATGACTGGGGTTGGGGGAGCACCGGGGAGCTGTTTTTT.

In DNA, the CDR3 is TGTGCCAGCAGTGGCTGGAGCGGGAGGGCTTCTTGGGAGCAGTACTTC. This encodes CASSGWSGRASWEQYF. The rearrangement joins TRBV6-2 or TRBV6-3 to TRBJ2-7, with 10 bases matching TRBD2. The CDR3 length is 16 residues. The germline V gene encodes CDR1 MNHEY and CDR2 SVGEGT. J lost 7 bases, V lost 5 bases, and 14 bases had no gene match.

The chain employs TRBV20-1 and TRBJ2-7, with TRBD2 identical over 11 bases. The CDR3 contains 15 residues. Germline V lookup: CDR1 DFQATT, CDR2 SNEGSKA (reference sequence). With 1 base clipped from V and 5 bases from J, the junction kept 7 bases outside the gene matches. Here the CDR3 DNA reads TGCAGTGCTAGAGGCAATAGCGGGAGGGCCCACGAGCAGTACTTC. Its translation: CSARGNSGRAHEQYF.

This clonotype has ten or more counts. This rearrangement joins TRBV5-1 to TRBJ2-5; D is possibly TRBD1 or TRBD2 (6 bases each). The CDR3 is made up of 14 amino acids. Germline loops: CDR1 SGHRS, CDR2 YFSETQ. Trimming stripped 3 bases from V and 3 bases from J, with 12 bases between. The CDR3 sequence: CASSSPGAEETQYF. In DNA form, the CDR3 reads TGCGCCAGCAGCTCTCCGGGGGCCGAAGAGACCCAGTACTTC.

The sample holds a few counts of this clonotype. The chain uses TRBV28 and TRBJ1-4, with a weak D call TRBD1 (6 bases). Germline loops: CDR1 MDHEN, CDR2 SYDVKM. CDR3 length: 14 residues. V lost 1 base and J lost 12, with 15 bases in between. In nucleotides, the CDR3 is TGTGCCAGCAGTTTATTCTCCAGGGGTTTGGAACTGTTTTTT. Translation gives CASSLFSRGLELFF.

In its sample, this clonotype was seen many times. This chain connects TRBV7-2 to TRBJ2-5; 8 bases align to TRBD2. This CDR3 has 17 residues. The junction had 13 bases not matched to a gene; V was cut back by 5 bases and J by 2 bases. Germline lookup yields CDR1 SGHTA and CDR2 FQGNSA. The CDR3 region has the DNA TGTGCCAGCAGCCCTCGGGGCCTAGCGGGCATACAAGAGACCCAGTACTTC. It specifies CASSPRGLAGIQETQYF.

This clonotype was counted many times. The chain is built from TRBV5-1 and TRBJ1-2, with D unclear. This CDR3 region has 13 residues. Deletions cut 1 base from V and 7 bases from J, with 11 bases between. Looked up from germline, CDR1 is SGHRS and CDR2 is YFSETQ. CDR3 loop: CASSLMAAFGYTF. CDR3 in DNA: TGCGCCAGCAGCTTGATGGCAGCGTTTGGCTACACCTTC.

This clonotype has a count of ten or more. J is TRBJ1-1 and V is TRBV6-1; weak D call: TRBD1 (6 bases). The CDR3 runs to 14 residues. Germline V lookup: CDR1 MNHNS, CDR2 SASEGT. The V and J ends lost 6 bases and 1 base respectively, with 12 bases between them. The CDR3 here is CASSPGHRNTEAFF. Here the CDR3 DNA reads TGTGCCAGCAGCCCGGGACATCGGAACACTGAAGCTTTCTTT.

This clonotype was recorded many times. The chain is built from TRBV18 and TRBJ2-5; D is undetermined. CDR1 and CDR2 (germline): KGHSH, LQKENI. This CDR3 has 12 residues. The V gene lost 0 bases and the J gene lost 5 bases, with 4 bases spanning the gap. The CDR3: CASSPPLETQYF. CDR3 DNA sequence: TGTGCCAGCTCACCACCACTGGAGACCCAGTACTTC.

This clonotype was counted only a few times. The chain joins TRBV28 to TRBJ2-3; TRBD1 agrees at 7 bases. This CDR3 spans 13 amino acids. CDR1 and CDR2 (germline): MDHEN, SYDVKM. V shed 10 bases, J shed 1 base, and the junction held 5 bases outside the gene matches. The CDR3 loop is CATRDRGTDTQYF. The CDR3 nucleotides are TGTGCCACCAGAGACAGGGGCACAGATACGCAGTATTTT.

This clonotype was seen only a few times. CDR3 DNA: TGTGCCAGCAGCTTATTCGGGGAGAAGGATCAGCCCCAGCATTTT. Its protein product is CASSLFGEKDQPQHF. The chain has TRBV7-9 and TRBJ1-5; D uncertain. Germline CDR1 reads SEHNR; CDR2 reads FQNEAQ (reference sequence). Trimming removed 2 bases at V and 5 bases at J, with 13 bases between. The CDR3 consists of 15 residues. Looking up the rest from reference TRBV7-9 and TRBJ1-5 gives the full variable domain: DTGVSQNPRHKITKRGQNVTFRCDPISEHNRLYWYRQTLGQGPEFLTYFQNEAQLEKSRLLSDRFSAERPKGSFSTLEIQRTEQGDSAMYLCASSLFGEKDQPQHFGDGTRLSIL.

The J gene is TRBJ1-1, the V gene TRBV27; D unclear. The CDR3 runs to 11 residues. From germline, CDR1 is MNHEY and CDR2 SMNVEV (reference sequence). The V and J ends lost 7 bases and 1 base respectively, with 4 bases between them. CDR3 sequence (DNA): TGTGCCAGCATTAGGAACACTGAAGCTTTCTTT. This translates into CASIRNTEAFF.

This clonotype was counted at least ten times. This chain connects TRBV29-1 to TRBJ1-2; weak D call: TRBD1 (5 bases). V was pared by 2 bases and J by 4 bases, with 17 bases between. The length of the CDR3 is 15 residues. Germline V gives CDR1 SQVTM, CDR2 ANQGSEA. The CDR3 nucleotides read TGCAGCGTTGAACCCCCAGGACAACGGGGCTATGGCTACACCTTC. This codes for CSVEPPGQRGYGYTF.

This clonotype has a count of ten or more. The DNA for the CDR3 is TGTGCCAGCGAGTTTGGGGCAGGGGTTTCCTACGAGCAGTACTTC. Translating gives CASEFGAGVSYEQYF. The rearrangement links TRBV28 to TRBJ2-7, with a tentative D call TRBD1 (6 bases). Trimming removed 8 bases from V and 1 base from J, with 18 bases in between. Germline-derived CDR1 and CDR2 are MDHEN and SYDVKM. The CDR3 has 15 amino acids.

In this sample, this clonotype turned up many times. The chain is built from TRBV5-1 and TRBJ2-7; 10 bases fit TRBD2. Unmatched junction bases numbered 1, after V lost 2 bases and J lost 2 bases. From germline, CDR1 is SGHRS and CDR2 YFSETQ. The CDR3 loop spans 14 amino acids. The chain's CDR3 is CASSFTSGTYEQYF. The CDR3 coding sequence is TGCGCCAGCAGCTTCACTAGCGGGACCTACGAGCAGTACTTC.

This clonotype was seen many times. The chain has TRBV27 and TRBJ2-1, with TRBD1 identical over 9 bases. This CDR3 has 15 residues. CDR1 MNHEY and CDR2 SMNVEV come from the germline V gene (reference sequence). Trimming removed 7 bases from V and 7 bases from J; junction bases left unmatched: 11. The CDR3 DNA is TGTGCCAGCACCGCCACAGGGGGCACAAGTAATGAGCAGTTCTTC. This codes for CASTATGGTSNEQFF.

The sample holds one count of this clonotype. A much larger clone is a single base away; this may be a read error. This chain connects TRBV6-1 to TRBJ2-1, with 10 positions matching TRBD2. CDR1 and CDR2 (germline): MNHNS, SASEGT. The CDR3 runs to 16 residues. The trim removed 2 bases at V and 7 bases at J, leaving 8 bases unmatched. The CDR3 DNA is TGTGCCAGCAGTGAAAGGCTAGCGGGAGATCGGAATGAGCAGTTCTTC. Amino acids: CASSERLAGDRNEQFF.

This clonotype came up many times. The gene calls are TRBV6-1 and TRBJ1-4; D is unresolved. Trimming removed 0 bases from V and 13 bases from J, with 9 bases in between. The CDR3 runs to 12 residues. Germline V gives CDR1 MNHNS, CDR2 SASEGT. CDR3 coding DNA: TGTGCCAGCAGTGAAGCGGGAGACGGACTGTTTTTT. Translated, it gives CASSEAGDGLFF.

CDR3 bases: TGTGCCATCAGACCTACAGGGGTGGAGACCCAGTACTTC. Residues: CAIRPTGVETQYF. The rearrangement uses TRBV10-3 and TRBJ2-5, with 7 bases identical to TRBD1. The germline V gene encodes CDR1 ENHRY and CDR2 SYGVKD. Trimming cost V 6 bases and J 5 bases; bases outside gene matches: 6. CDR3 size: 13 residues.

Many counts were recorded for this clonotype. CDR3 in amino acids: CASSPPGLGGTLNYNEQFF. The CDR3 coding sequence is TGTGCCAGCTCACCACCCGGACTAGGTGGGACTCTAAACTACAATGAGCAGTTCTTC. The chain combines TRBV18 with TRBJ2-1; 7 bases agree with TRBD2. V was clipped by 0 bases and J by 3 bases; unmatched bases: 14. CDR3 length: 19 residues. The germline V gene encodes CDR1 KGHSH and CDR2 LQKENI.

This clonotype was picked up a small number of times. The chain combines TRBV20-1 with TRBJ2-3, with 9 bases matching TRBD2. The CDR3 covers 16 residues. Trimming removed 6 bases from V and 1 base from J; junction bases left unmatched: 11. The germline gives CDR1 DFQATT, CDR2 SNEGSKA (reference sequence). The chain's CDR3 is CSATRGSGGGTDTQYF. The CDR3, as DNA: TGCAGTGCGACCCGGGGTAGCGGGGGTGGCACAGATACGCAGTATTTT.

This clonotype was recorded many times. The gene calls are TRBV14 and TRBJ1-2, with D hard to call. Germline V gene sequence: CDR1 SGHDN, CDR2 FVKESK. The CDR3 is 13 residues long. V was shortened by 6 bases and J by 5 bases, with 13 bases between the two germline ends. The DNA of the CDR3 is TGTGCCAGCAGGCCCAGCTCGGGGTATGGCTACACCTTC. It codes for CASRPSSGYGYTF.

This clonotype was counted a few times. Without the conserved terminal phenylalanine or tryptophan, this CDR3 likely stems from a read error. The chain employs TRBV4-2 and TRBJ2-7; 7 positions agree with TRBD1. Trimming at V came to 1 base and at J to 8 bases, leaving 2 bases not matched to a gene. The germline V gene encodes CDR1 LGHNA and CDR2 YNFKEQ. This CDR3 comprises 12 residues. In DNA form, the CDR3 reads TGTGCCAGCAGCCAAGGGGACAGAAAGCAGTACCTC. The encoded protein is CASSQGDRKQYL.